These T cell receptor beta chains were read from a single sample in a study of molecular identifiers for immune sequencing clone quantification. From the PCR reads, TCRdb called clonotypes with MiXCR, one entry per CDR3 protein. The profile shows just under 650,000 distinct CDR3 sequences, roughly 21% of them singletons. Input material: naive CD8+ T cells from blood, with Jurkat cell RNA spiked in. The receptors were sampled from a human donor in good health. Some libraries in this study had Jurkat cell RNA spiked in. Each CDR3 is given with its conserved first and last residue. Each record gives: J gene, D gene, V gene, clone size, CDR3 DNA, CDR3 protein. The D gene is left open where the match is weak. Some rows mark clone size as missing; the rest say once, few, many or name a class of expanded clone.

TRBJ1-1,.,TRBV27,many,TGTGCCAGCAGTCAAGACGAGGGGGTTACTGAAGCTTTCTTT,CASSQDEGVTEAFF
TRBJ2-7,.,TRBV13,.,TGTGCCAGCAGCCCGGACACGGTGCTCTACGAGCAGTGCTTC,CASSPDTVLYEQCF
TRBJ2-7,TRBD2,TRBV4-3,many,TGCGCCAGCAGCCAAATAGCGGGCCACGAGCAGTACTTC,CASSQIAGHEQYF
TRBJ2-2,.,TRBV11-2,few,TGTGCCAGCAGCTTATTTGCGGGAACCGGCGGGGAGCTGTTTTTT,CASSLFAGTGGELFF
TRBJ2-1,.,TRBV27,.,TGTGCCAGCAGTTCCAGGGGCGGGGGCCCTTTAGATGAGCAGTTCTTC,CASSSRGGGPLDEQFF
TRBJ2-7,.,TRBV28,many,TGTGCCAGCAGCCCCGTGGGGCCCTACGAGCAGTACTTC,CASSPVGPYEQYF
TRBJ2-1,TRBD1,TRBV7-9,few,TGTGCCAGCAGTTACGGGACAGGGCCCAATGAGCAGTTCTTC,CASSYGTGPNEQFF
TRBJ2-7,.,TRBV2,many,TGTGCCAGCAGTCCTAGCCCGGCGGCACCTATATCCTACGAGCAGTACTTC,CASSPSPAAPISYEQYF
TRBJ2-3,.,TRBV19,many,TGTGCCAGTAGTGCCCGTGGCAGGGTAACAGATACGCAGTATTTT,CASSARGRVTDTQYF
TRBJ1-5,.,TRBV12-3/TRBV12-4,many,TGTGCCAGCAGTTCGTTGGGGATTGATCAGCCCCAGCATTTT,CASSSLGIDQPQHF
TRBJ2-3,TRBD1,TRBV29-1,many,TGCAGCGTTGAAGCGCCCCGGGACAGGCCTACAGATACGCAGTATTTT,CSVEAPRDRPTDTQYF
TRBJ2-3,.,TRBV29-1,many,TGCAGCGTGGAGCAGTGGGGCACAGATACGCAGTATTTT,CSVEQWGTDTQYF
TRBJ1-2,TRBD1,TRBV7-9,few,TGTGCCAGCAGCCGATCCATGACAGGGGGCGATGGCTACACCTTC,CASSRSMTGGDGYTF
TRBJ2-2,.,TRBV13,few,TGTGCCAGCAGCTTAGGCCGTCTTCAGGGGTTCGCGAACACCGGGGAGCTGTTTTTT,CASSLGRLQGFANTGELFF
TRBJ1-2,.,TRBV20-1,many,TGCAGTGCTAGGTCGACGGAAAACTATGGCTACACCTTC,CSARSTENYGYTF
TRBJ1-1,.,TRBV4-3,many,TGCGCCAGCAGCCAAGGATCCGGGACTACCGAAGCTTTCTTT,CASSQGSGTTEAFF
TRBJ1-3,.,TRBV19,few,TGTGCCAGTACACAACGGGACAACAGAAACACCATATATTTT,CASTQRDNRNTIYF
TRBJ2-3,.,TRBV6-2/TRBV6-3,many,TGTGCCAGCAGCTCGGAGGGCCCAGATACGCAGTATTTT,CASSSEGPDTQYF
TRBJ2-5,TRBD2,TRBV15,few,TGTGCCACTTCTGAAGCGGGGATGCAAGAGACCCAGTACTTC,CATSEAGMQETQYF
TRBJ2-2,TRBD1,TRBV7-9,many,TGTGCCAGCAGCTACCCGGGACAGGGAGCCACCGGGGAGCTGTTTTTT,CASSYPGQGATGELFF
TRBJ2-1,TRBD2,TRBV6-2/TRBV6-3,.,TGTGCCAGCCTTCCGGCTAGCGGGGGTCGAGATGAGCAGTTCTTC,CASLPASGGRDEQFF
TRBJ2-1,TRBD2,TRBV7-9,few,TGTGCCAGCAGCCCCGTAGCGGGAGGGCCTAATGAGCAGTTCTTC,CASSPVAGGPNEQFF
TRBJ2-7,.,TRBV5-6,.,TGTGCCAGCAGCGGGGTACTAACCTCTTTTCAGGAACAGTACTTC,CASSGVLTSFQEQYF
TRBJ1-5,.,TRBV21-1,.,TGTGCCAGCCCCGGAAAGGGGGCTGGCAATCAGCCCCAGCATTTT,CASPGKGAGNQPQHF
TRBJ1-4,TRBD1,TRBV6-2/TRBV6-3,many,TGTGCCAGCAGTTACTCGACCTCAGACAGGGTGGATGAAAAACTGTTTTTT,CASSYSTSDRVDEKLFF
TRBJ2-7,TRBD2,TRBV2,many,TGTGCCAGCACGTGGGACCAGCGGGGGACCTACGAGCAGTACTTC,CASTWDQRGTYEQYF
TRBJ1-1,.,TRBV30,.,TGTGCCTGGGCGAGGGGAGATTCGAACACTGAAGCTTTCTTT,CAWARGDSNTEAFF
TRBJ1-5,.,TRBV13,.,TGTGCCAGCAGCTTAGGGGGGTCTAAGGGGCCCCAGCATTTT,CASSLGGSKGPQHF
TRBJ2-7,.,TRBV27,.,TGTGCCAGCAGTTCCGGGACAAGGGGGGCCTACGAGCAGTACTTC,CASSSGTRGAYEQYF
TRBJ2-1,TRBD2,TRBV19,.,TGTGCCAGTAGTATGAGCGGGGGGCAGTACAATGAGCAGTTCTTC,CASSMSGGQYNEQFF
TRBJ1-1,TRBD1,TRBV4-1,.,TGCGCCAGCAGCCAAGGTCCCCCGGCAGGGGGCACTGAAGCTTTCTTT,CASSQGPPAGGTEAFF
TRBJ2-1,.,TRBV19,.,TGTGCCAGTAGTATGGGCGGGATCGAGCAGTTCTTC,CASSMGGIEQFF
TRBJ1-2,.,TRBV4-3,.,TGCGCCAGCAGCCATATAAGTAACTATGGCTACACCTTC,CASSHISNYGYTF
TRBJ2-3,.,TRBV4-2,many,TGTGCCAGCAGCTCCTTAGAACTGGCCGAAGATACGCAGTATTTT,CASSSLELAEDTQYF
TRBJ2-7,.,TRBV27,.,TGTGCCAGCAGTCGAACAACAGGGAGGTCCTACGAGCAGTACTTC,CASSRTTGRSYEQYF
TRBJ2-2,TRBD2,TRBV12-3/TRBV12-4,many,TGTGCCAGCAGTCCCCCCCCCACTACTAGCGGGAGTGGCACCGGGGAGCTGTTTTTT,CASSPPPTTSGSGTGELFF
TRBJ1-1,.,TRBV19,few,TGTGCCAGTATCGAGACATTGAATACTGAAGCTTTCTTT,CASIETLNTEAFF
TRBJ2-1,.,TRBV23-1,many,TGCGCCAGCAGTCATCCGGGGACTGCCGGGTGGAGCTCCTACAATGAGCAGTTCTTC,CASSHPGTAGWSSYNEQFF
TRBJ1-1,.,TRBV30,many,TGTGCCTGGAGTCCCGGAGGCACTGAAGCTTTCTTT,CAWSPGGTEAFF
TRBJ2-7,.,TRBV7-9,many,TGTGCCAGCGGGGGGAGCGTTGGCACCTACGAGCAGTACTTC,CASGGSVGTYEQYF
TRBJ2-7,.,TRBV21-1,many,TGTGCCAGCAGCAAGGCTCGGGTTGATACCTACGAGCAGTACTTC,CASSKARVDTYEQYF
TRBJ2-5,TRBD1,TRBV7-2,few,TGTGCCAGCAGCTACCCACCGGGACAGGGGGCGGCGAAAACCTTC,CASSYPPGQGAAKTF
TRBJ2-3,TRBD1,TRBV6-2/TRBV6-3,few,TGTGCCAGCAGTTACTCGCTTGGGACAGCGCACACAGATACGCAGTATTTT,CASSYSLGTAHTDTQYF
TRBJ2-7,.,TRBV4-1,few,TGCGCCAGCAGCCAAACCAGACAGCACTACGAGCAGTACTTC,CASSQTRQHYEQYF
TRBJ1-2,TRBD1,TRBV9,few,TGTGCCAGCAGCCTTACGCTAGGACAGGAAGGCTACACCTTC,CASSLTLGQEGYTF
TRBJ2-3,.,TRBV4-1,many,TGCGCCAGCAGCTCCCTTTCCCCAGATACGCAGTATTTT,CASSSLSPDTQYF
TRBJ2-7,.,TRBV5-1,many,TGCGCCAGCAGCTTCGGAGAAGGCTACGAGCAGTACTTC,CASSFGEGYEQYF
TRBJ2-7,.,TRBV30,many,TGTGCCTGGAGTGTAGTCAGGGGCCACGAGCAGTACTTC,CAWSVVRGHEQYF
TRBJ1-1,TRBD1,TRBV10-2,many,TGCGCCAGCACTGGGACAGGCCCAGGGAACACTGAAGCTTTCTTT,CASTGTGPGNTEAFF
TRBJ1-1,.,TRBV30,many,TGTGCCTGGAGTCCGAGGGAACTTGAAGCTTTCTTT,CAWSPRELEAFF
TRBJ2-7,.,TRBV9,many,TGTGCCAGTAGTGTAGCGGCCGGCTACGAGCAGTACTTC,CASSVAAGYEQYF
TRBJ2-7,.,TRBV12-3/TRBV12-4,few,TGTGCCAGCAGTTTACGGACGTGGCGCTACGAGCAGTACTTC,CASSLRTWRYEQYF
TRBJ2-7,.,TRBV4-3,many,TGCGCCAGCAGCCAAGATTTCCGGGAGCGCAACGAGCAGTACTTC,CASSQDFRERNEQYF
TRBJ1-5,.,TRBV7-9,many,TGTGCCAGCAGCGGGGTAGGCAATCAGCCCCAGCATTTT,CASSGVGNQPQHF
TRBJ2-7,TRBD2,TRBV6-2/TRBV6-3,.,TGTGCCAGCAATCCCTTTAGCGGGAGCTCCGAGCAGTACTTC,CASNPFSGSSEQYF
TRBJ2-7,TRBD2,TRBV27,many,TGTGCCAGCAGTTACAGCGGGAGCCCCTACGAGCAGTACTTC,CASSYSGSPYEQYF
TRBJ1-1,.,TRBV20-1,many,TGCAGCGGGAGGGGGGGGACTGAAGCTTTCTTT,CSGRGGTEAFF
TRBJ2-2,TRBD1,TRBV5-1,.,TGCGCCAGCAGCTTATACACAGGGGGGTCGAACACCGGGGAGCTGTTTTTT,CASSLYTGGSNTGELFF
TRBJ2-5,TRBD1,TRBV6-2/TRBV6-3,.,TGTGCCAGCAGCTACCGGACAGGTGGGCAAGAGACCCAGTACTTC,CASSYRTGGQETQYF
TRBJ1-1,.,TRBV6-5,many,TGTGCCAGCAGTTACTTAACAGGGGAAGCTTTCTTT,CASSYLTGEAFF